This TCR beta chain emerged from a study of blood T cell repertoires in COVID-19. Study-wide context: Italy, Spain and the United States were the sources of the convalescent and acute COVID-19 samples. PBMCs, B-cell-depleted T cells, or T cells were the source of the cDNA or gDNA that made up the material.

This CDR3 contains 11 residues. Germline V gene sequence: CDR1 SGHKS, CDR2 YYEKEE (reference sequence). Sequenced by immunoSEQ multiplex PCR; TCRdb stores in-frame clones only, minus some. The sample lists roughly 260,000 clones, around 89% seen once, with 4% in the top ten. Note on this clone: The junction does not match germline at one end; this may be a read error.

This TCR came from a man aged 55 to 69 who had recovered from COVID-19. The sample taken for sequencing was peripheral blood. This rearrangement joins TRBV5-5 to TRBJ1-3; D is undetermined. CDR3 sequence (DNA): TGTGCCAGCAGATTGGACTACGCCATATATTTT. Its protein product is CASRLDYAIYF.